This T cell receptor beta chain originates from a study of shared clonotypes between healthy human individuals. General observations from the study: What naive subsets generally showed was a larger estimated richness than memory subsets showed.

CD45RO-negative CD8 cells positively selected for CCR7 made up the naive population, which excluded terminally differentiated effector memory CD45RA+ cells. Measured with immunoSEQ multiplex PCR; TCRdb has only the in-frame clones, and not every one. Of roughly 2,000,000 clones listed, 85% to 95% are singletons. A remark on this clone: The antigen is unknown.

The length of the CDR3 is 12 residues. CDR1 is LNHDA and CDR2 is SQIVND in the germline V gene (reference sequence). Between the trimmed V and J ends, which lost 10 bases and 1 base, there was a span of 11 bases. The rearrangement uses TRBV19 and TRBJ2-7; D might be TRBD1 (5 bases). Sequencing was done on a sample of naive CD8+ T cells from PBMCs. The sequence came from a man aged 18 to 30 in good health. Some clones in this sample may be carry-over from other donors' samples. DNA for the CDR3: TGTGCCACTAAAGACAGTTCCTACGAGCAGTACTTC. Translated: CATKDSSYEQYF.